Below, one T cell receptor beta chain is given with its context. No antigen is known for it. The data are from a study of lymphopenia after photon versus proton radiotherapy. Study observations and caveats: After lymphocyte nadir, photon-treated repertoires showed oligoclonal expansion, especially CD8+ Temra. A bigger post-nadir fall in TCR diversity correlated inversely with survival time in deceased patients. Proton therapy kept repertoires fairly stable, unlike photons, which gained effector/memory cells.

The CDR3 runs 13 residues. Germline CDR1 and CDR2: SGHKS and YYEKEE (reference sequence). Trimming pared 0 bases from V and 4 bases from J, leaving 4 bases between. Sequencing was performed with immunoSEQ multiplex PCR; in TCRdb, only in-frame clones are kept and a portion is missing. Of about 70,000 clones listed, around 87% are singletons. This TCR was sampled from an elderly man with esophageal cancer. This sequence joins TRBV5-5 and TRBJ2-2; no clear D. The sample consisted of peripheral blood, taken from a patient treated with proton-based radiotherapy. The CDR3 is CASSLGATGELFF. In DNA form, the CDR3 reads TGTGCCAGCAGCTTGGGAGCCACCGGGGAGCTGTTTTTT.